One and the same sample provided the 26 T cell receptor beta chains below, sequenced in a study of blood T cells in healthy people across ages. It was with a sample-barcoded 5' primer and a J-beta primer mix that a second PCR of about 6 to 12 cycles was run. TCRdb redid the calling of the 5' RACE reads with MiXCR, one entry per CDR3 protein. The table shows hundreds of thousands of distinct CDR3 sequences, with roughly 25% occurring only once. The same specimen was also included in a second study, on T cells of mothers and their children.

The sequencing input was blood. The receptors were sampled from a boy aged 10-17 years in good health.

This clonotype has a handful of counts. A junction boundary mismatches the germline segment, possibly from a read error. J is TRBJ1-5 and V is TRBV28, with TRBD1 matching 7 bases. This CDR3 has 17 residues. The germline V gene has CDR1 MDHEN and CDR2 SYDVKM. The chain's CDR3 is CASSFVRGQVSNQLQHF. CDR3 sequence (DNA): TGTGCCAGCAGTTTTGTCCGCGGACAGGTTAGCAATCAGCTCCAGCATTTT. The whole variable domain, remainder taken from reference TRBV28 and TRBJ1-5, is DVKVTQSSRYLVKRTGEKVFLECVQDMDHENMFWYRQDPGLGLRLIYFSYDVKMKEKGDIPEGYSVSREKKERFSLILESASTNQTSMYLCASSFVRGQVSNQLQHFGDGTRLSIL.

This clonotype showed up just a few times. V and J are TRBV29-1 and TRBJ2-5; TRBD1 matches at 12 bases. With 7 bases clipped from V and 3 bases from J, the junction kept 3 bases outside the gene matches. The CDR3 has 13 residues. Germline CDR1 is SQVTM and CDR2 is ANQGSEA. The CDR3 sequence is CSAGQGAEETQYF. The CDR3 DNA reads as TGCAGCGCGGGACAGGGGGCAGAAGAGACCCAGTACTTC.

This sequence joins TRBV12-3 or TRBV12-4 and TRBJ1-2, with D unclear. This CDR3 has 13 residues. Trimming took 6 bases from V and 0 from J, leaving 8 bases between them. The CDR3 loop is CASSWAPNYGYTF. CDR3 nucleotide sequence: TGTGCCAGCAGCTGGGCTCCTAACTATGGCTACACCTTC.

About this clonotype: One end of the junction fails to match germline, which may point to a read error. The chain uses TRBV6-6 and TRBJ2-1, with TRBD2 matching 15 bases. CDR1 and CDR2 (germline): MNHNY, SVGAGI (reference sequence). The CDR3 runs 16 residues. In DNA, the CDR3 is TGTGCCAGCAGGGGGACTAGCGGGGGGCCCTATAATGAGCAGTTCTTC. Its translation: CASRGTSGGPYNEQFF.

The rearrangement joins TRBV12-3 or TRBV12-4 to TRBJ2-1; D unclear. This CDR3 contains 11 residues. Deletions cut 5 bases from V and 13 bases from J, with 12 bases between. CDR3 residues: CASSTLITQFF. In nucleotides, the CDR3 is TGTGCCAGCAGTACTCTCATCACCCAGTTCTTC.

This chain links TRBV28 with TRBJ2-5; either TRBD1 or TRBD2 may fit D (7 bases each). The J call may be faulty, since TRBJ2-7 better matches the DNA end. Germline V gene lookup returns CDR1 MDHEN and CDR2 SYDVKM. CDR3 length equals 15 residues. The CDR3 sequence: CASGRDRSLPYEQYF. The CDR3 region has the DNA TGTGCCAGCGGGAGGGACAGAAGTTTACCCTACGAGCAGTACTTC.

This clonotype was observed a handful of times. This chain joins TRBV9 and TRBJ2-5; perhaps D is TRBD1 or TRBD2 (6 bases each). Trimming removed 0 bases from V and 3 bases from J, with 9 bases in between. This CDR3 comprises 14 residues. Per germline, CDR1 SGDLS and CDR2 YYNGEE. CDR3 DNA: TGTGCCAGCAGCGTAGCGGGGGCGAAAGAGACCCAGTACTTC. It is translated as CASSVAGAKETQYF.

The V and J genes are TRBV5-5 and TRBJ1-3; no reliable D call. The length of the CDR3 is 14 residues. CDR1 is SGHKS and CDR2 is YYEKEE in the germline V gene (reference sequence). V was shortened by 4 bases and J by 0 bases, with 8 bases between the two germline ends. CDR3 DNA: TGTGCCAGCAGCAACAGAAACTCTGGAAACACCATATATTTT. It encodes CASSNRNSGNTIYF.

This sequence joins TRBV10-3 and TRBJ2-1, with 14 nucleotides matching TRBD2. V shed 9 bases and J 5 bases; nucleotides not matched to a gene: 0. The germline gives CDR1 ENHRY, CDR2 SYGVKD. The CDR3 covers 13 residues. CDR3 bases: TGTGCCATGGGACTAGCGGGAGACAATGAGCAGTTCTTC. Its protein product is CAMGLAGDNEQFF.

In this sample, this clonotype turned up a few times. The chain combines TRBV6-1 with TRBJ2-5; D is ambiguous. With the DNA end fitting TRBJ2-7 better, the J assignment may be wrong. The CDR3 is made up of 13 amino acids. Looked up from germline, CDR1 is MNHNS and CDR2 is SASEGT. The CDR3 region has the DNA TGTGCCAGCAGTGAAGCGGCAGAGTACGAGCAGTACTTC. It specifies CASSEAAEYEQYF.

The V and J genes are TRBV6-2 or TRBV6-3 and TRBJ2-7, with D unclear. The CDR3 runs to 14 residues. V gave up 8 bases and J gave up 0 bases, with 14 bases separating them. Germline-derived CDR1 and CDR2 are MNHEY and SVGEGT. CDR3 DNA sequence: TGTGCCAGCGCCCACCGGGCCACCTCCTACGAGCAGTACTTC. It specifies CASAHRATSYEQYF.

This clonotype was observed a few times. The rearrangement joins TRBV2 to TRBJ1-5; tentative D call: TRBD1 (5 bases). The CDR3 spans 15 residues. V lost 6 bases and J 0 bases, leaving 12 bases between the germline ends. Germline values: CDR1 SNHLY, CDR2 FYNNEI. The DNA for the CDR3 is TGTGCCAGCAGGGGGGACGCCGATAGCAATCAGCCCCAGCATTTT. Its translation is CASRGDADSNQPQHF.

This chain uses TRBV7-6 with TRBJ2-5; 10 bases line up with TRBD2. Germline lookup yields CDR1 SGHVS and CDR2 FNYEAQ. Trimming at V came to 5 bases and at J to 5 bases, leaving 20 bases not matched to a gene. The CDR3 runs 19 residues. This CDR3 reads CASSRTSGIPRARSETQYF. The DNA for the CDR3 is TGTGCCAGCAGCCGTACTAGCGGGATTCCTAGGGCAAGATCGGAGACCCAGTACTTC.

The V gene is TRBV20-1, the J gene TRBJ2-7; 8 bases match TRBD1. Trimming cost V 5 bases and J 0 bases; bases outside gene matches: 15. The CDR3 has 17 amino acids. CDR1 is DFQATT and CDR2 is SNEGSKA in the germline V gene (reference sequence). CDR3 nucleotide sequence: TGCAGTGCTTGGGACCGACAGGGGCTAAGGGCCTCCTACGAGCAGTACTTC. Residues: CSAWDRQGLRASYEQYF.

The gene calls are TRBV27 and TRBJ1-4, with 9 bases lining up with TRBD1. Germline values: CDR1 MNHEY, CDR2 SMNVEV (reference sequence). The CDR3 is 16 residues long. V gave up 2 bases and J gave up 8 bases; unmatched junction bases: 9. CDR3 in amino acids: CASSLNRGRVREKLFF. DNA for the CDR3: TGTGCCAGCAGTTTAAACAGGGGGCGCGTTAGGGAAAAACTGTTTTTT.

J is TRBJ1-1 and V is TRBV7-8, with D unresolved. Germline V gene lookup returns CDR1 SGHVS and CDR2 FQNEAQ. CDR3 length: 14 amino acids. V lost 6 bases and J lost 5, with 16 bases in between. The CDR3 nucleotides read TGTGCCAGCAGTAAACTGCTCCAGGTGACTGAAGCTTTCTTT. Protein sequence: CASSKLLQVTEAFF.

The chain carries TRBV20-1 and TRBJ2-3; D not certain. V was cut by 5 bases and J by 0 bases, with 18 bases left in between. Germline lookup yields CDR1 DFQATT and CDR2 SNEGSKA (reference sequence). The CDR3 contains 16 residues. The CDR3 sequence is CSAYTPTFSSTDTQYF. The CDR3 coding sequence is TGCAGTGCTTATACCCCTACATTCTCTAGCACAGATACGCAGTATTTT.

The chain has TRBV28 and TRBJ2-4; possibly TRBD2 for D (6 bases). Germline CDR1 is MDHEN and CDR2 is SYDVKM. The CDR3 runs to 11 residues. V was cut by 11 bases and J by 5 bases, with 10 bases left in between. CDR3 sequence: CASTGENIQYF. The CDR3 nucleotides are TGTGCCTCCACGGGGGAAAACATTCAGTACTTC.

The chain couples TRBV29-1 to TRBJ2-1; a possible D gene is TRBD1 (6 bases). Per the germline V gene, CDR1 is SQVTM and CDR2 is ANQGSEA. The CDR3 totals 13 residues. Between the trimmed V and J ends, which lost 7 bases and 3 bases, there was a span of 13 bases. The CDR3 sequence: CSAQGPNYNEQFF. The CDR3 DNA sequence: TGCAGCGCACAGGGCCCAAACTACAATGAGCAGTTCTTC.

The V call is TRBV4-2, the J call TRBJ2-1, with D uncertain. This CDR3 spans 12 amino acids. The V end lost 3 bases, the J end lost 7 bases, and 7 bases lay between the germline ends. The germline V gene has CDR1 LGHNA and CDR2 YNFKEQ. CDR3 residues: CASSQTTNEQFF. The CDR3 bases are TGTGCCAGCAGCCAGACGACAAATGAGCAGTTCTTC.

J is TRBJ1-2 and V is TRBV27, with D uncertain. Trimming cost V 7 bases and J 3 bases, with 6 bases left between them. Looked up from germline, CDR1 is MNHEY and CDR2 is SMNVEV (reference sequence). CDR3 length equals 11 residues. The CDR3 region has the DNA TGTGCCAGCATTGGGTACTATGGCTACACCTTC. This codes for CASIGYYGYTF.

For this clonotype: The junction departs from germline at one end; a sequencing error may be responsible. This chain connects TRBV7-9 to TRBJ1-5; D not certain. Germline V lookup: CDR1 SEHNR, CDR2 FQNEAQ (reference sequence). This CDR3 contains 13 residues. The CDR3 protein is CASSLGPDQPQHF. The CDR3 DNA is TGTGCCAGCAGTTTAGGCCCAGATCAGCCCCAGCATTTT. Full variable domain (outside the CDR3, taken from reference TRBV7-9 and TRBJ1-5): DTGVSQNPRHKITKRGQNVTFRCDPISEHNRLYWYRQTLGQGPEFLTYFQNEAQLEKSRLLSDRFSAERPKGSFSTLEIQRTEQGDSAMYLCASSLGPDQPQHFGDGTRLSIL.

The chain recombines TRBV20-1 with TRBJ2-3; D is uncertain. From germline, CDR1 is DFQATT and CDR2 SNEGSKA (reference sequence). The V and J ends lost 5 bases and 7 bases respectively, with 19 bases between them. This CDR3 contains 14 residues. CDR3 protein: CSAVHKLQPHTQYF. The DNA of the CDR3 is TGCAGTGCTGTACACAAACTCCAACCCCATACGCAGTATTTT.

This clonotype was picked up one time. This chain uses TRBV7-2 with TRBJ1-2; perhaps TRBD1 as D (6 bases). In germline, CDR1 is SGHTA, CDR2 FQGNSA. The CDR3 contains 16 residues. V dropped 2 bases and J dropped 0 bases, with 13 bases sitting between them. CDR3: CASSLYQGTANYGYTF. The CDR3 DNA reads TGTGCCAGCAGCTTATATCAGGGGACCGCTAACTATGGCTACACCTTC.

This clonotype was detected a few times. The V call is TRBV4-3, the J call TRBJ2-5; 10 nucleotides match TRBD2. The germline gives CDR1 LGHNA, CDR2 YSLEER. V lost 0 bases, J lost 1 base, and 8 bases stayed unmatched. The length of the CDR3 is 18 residues. CDR3 sequence reads: CASSQESLAGAAQETQYF. CDR3 DNA: TGCGCCAGCAGCCAAGAAAGCCTAGCGGGGGCCGCCCAAGAGACCCAGTACTTC.

This clonotype has a handful of counts. V and J are TRBV29-1 and TRBJ1-1; 8 bases align to TRBD1. The CDR3 is 12 amino acids. From germline, CDR1 is SQVTM and CDR2 ANQGSEA. CDR3 nucleotide sequence: TGCAGTGTGGACAGGGATTTCACTGAAGCTTTCTTT. Encoded protein: CSVDRDFTEAFF.